Presented here are 21 T cell receptor beta chains from one specimen sequenced in a study of memory CD4+ T cells and cytomegalovirus serostatus. The sort gate was single viable CD3+CD4+CD8-CD45RO+ cells for memory CD4+ T cells. TCRdb's copy holds only in-frame clones and misses some; the assay was immunoSEQ multiplex PCR. The repertoire includes 85,000 to 100,000 clones, 80% of them detected once, and 3.6% sits in the top ten. The sequenced sample consisted of memory CD4+ T cells from blood. These receptors all come from an adult in good health and CMV-seropositive.

This chain connects TRBV6-5 to TRBJ2-7, with 11 positions matching TRBD2. Unmatched junction bases numbered 5, after V lost 7 bases and J lost 6 bases. This CDR3 has 13 residues. Germline V gives CDR1 MNHEY, CDR2 SVGAGI. The CDR3 protein is CASTWLAGGEQYF. DNA of the CDR3: TGTGCCAGCACATGGCTAGCGGGAGGCGAGCAGTACTTC.

There are many counts of this clone. The chain has TRBV6-6 and TRBJ1-1; the D is unclear. The CDR3 runs to 14 residues. From germline, CDR1 is MNHNY and CDR2 SVGAGI (reference sequence). Deletions cut 0 bases from V and 13 bases from J, with 18 bases between. CDR3 bases: TGTGCCAGCAGTTACTCGTACGCGGAGGATTTGGTTTTCTTT. It yields the protein CASSYSYAEDLVFF.

V usage is TRBV6-1 and J usage is TRBJ2-3; 10 bases are shared with TRBD2. The CDR3 is made up of 15 amino acids. V shed 4 bases and J 4 bases; nucleotides not matched to a gene: 5. Germline V gene lookup returns CDR1 MNHNS and CDR2 SASEGT. Here the CDR3 DNA reads TGTGCCAGCAGTGTTACTAGCGGGACCCCAGATACGCAGTATTTT. The encoded protein is CASSVTSGTPDTQYF.

A single count supports this clone. The rearrangement joins TRBV5-8 to TRBJ2-7, with TRBD1 matching over 9 bases. The CDR3 contains 14 residues. V lost 2 bases to trimming and J lost 6 bases; unmatched junction nucleotides: 6. The germline V gene has CDR1 SGHTS and CDR2 YDEGEE. CDR3 DNA: TGTGCCAGCAGCTTAGGGGACAGGGTTAGCGAGCAGTACTTC. Residues: CASSLGDRVSEQYF.

The V gene is TRBV7-8, the J gene TRBJ2-2; 9 positions match TRBD1. In germline, CDR1 is SGHVS, CDR2 FQNEAQ. The length of the CDR3 is 15 residues. Trimming removed 3 bases from V and 4 bases from J; junction bases left unmatched: 3. The CDR3 DNA reads as TGTGCCAGCAGCTTGGGACAGGGCCCCACCGGGGAGCTGTTTTTT. Residues: CASSLGQGPTGELFF.

CDR3 in amino acids: CAISEPTSGSWTDTQYF. The CDR3 DNA reads as TGTGCCATCAGTGAACCGACTAGCGGGAGTTGGACAGATACGCAGTATTTT. The chain is built from TRBV10-3 and TRBJ2-3; 12 nucleotides align to TRBD2. The CDR3 covers 17 residues. Germline V gene lookup returns CDR1 ENHRY and CDR2 SYGVKD. With 3 bases clipped from V and 3 bases from J, the junction kept 7 bases outside the gene matches.

V and J are TRBV2 and TRBJ1-5; D uncertain. The CDR3 covers 15 residues. Germline loops: CDR1 SNHLY, CDR2 FYNNEI. V dropped 6 bases and J dropped 3 bases, with 15 bases sitting between them. The CDR3 region is CASSPKVNTNQPQHF. The CDR3 bases are TGTGCCAGCAGCCCAAAAGTCAACACCAATCAGCCCCAGCATTTT.

V is TRBV18 and J is TRBJ2-5; D might be TRBD2 (5 bases). The germline V gene encodes CDR1 KGHSH and CDR2 LQKENI. The ends were cut back, 2 bases at V and 7 bases at J, with 23 bases in the middle. The CDR3 contains 17 residues. The CDR3 DNA reads TGTGCCAGCTCACCAGCGGGCGTTGACGAGTGGGTGAGGACCCAGTACTTC. Translated: CASSPAGVDEWVRTQYF. Full variable domain (outside the CDR3, taken from reference TRBV18 and TRBJ2-5): NAGVMQNPRHLVRRRGQEARLRCSPMKGHSHVYWYRQLPEEGLKFMVYLQKENIIDESGMPKERFSAEFPKEGPSILRIQQVVRGDSAAYFCASSPAGVDEWVRTQYFGPGTRLLVL.

The J gene is TRBJ1-1, the V gene TRBV7-9; D remains unclear. The CDR3 covers 13 residues. The V gene's germline CDR1 is SEHNR and CDR2 FQNEAQ (reference sequence). Trimming left V 3 bases short and J 5 bases short, with 10 bases between. Here the CDR3 DNA reads TGTGCCAGCAGCTTTAAAGGAGGGACTGAAGCTTTCTTT. It is translated as CASSFKGGTEAFF.

The V and J genes are TRBV18 and TRBJ2-1, with 7 positions matching TRBD2. Germline V gene lookup returns CDR1 KGHSH and CDR2 LQKENI. V lost 4 bases, J lost 0 bases, and 6 bases stayed unmatched. CDR3 length: 16 residues. CDR3 region: CASSHIGGSSYNEQFF. The CDR3 nucleotides are TGTGCCAGCTCACATATTGGCGGGAGCTCCTACAATGAGCAGTTCTTC. Full variable domain (outside the CDR3, taken from reference TRBV18 and TRBJ2-1): NAGVMQNPRHLVRRRGQEARLRCSPMKGHSHVYWYRQLPEEGLKFMVYLQKENIIDESGMPKERFSAEFPKEGPSILRIQQVVRGDSAAYFCASSHIGGSSYNEQFFGPGTRLTVL.

The genes are TRBV11-2 and TRBJ2-7; D is possibly TRBD2 (6 bases). V shed 2 bases and J shed 3 bases, with 14 bases lying between them. The germline V gene encodes CDR1 SGHAT and CDR2 FQNNGV. The CDR3 totals 15 residues. The CDR3 is CASSLITGEGYEQYF. CDR3 DNA: TGTGCCAGCAGCTTAATAACGGGAGAAGGCTACGAGCAGTACTTC.

The count of this clone is one. This chain uses TRBV5-4 with TRBJ2-2; D possibly matches TRBD1 or TRBD2 (5 bases each). V lost 0 bases, J lost 8 bases, and 8 bases lay in between. The CDR3 is 13 residues long. Germline loops: CDR1 SGHNT, CDR2 YYREEE (reference sequence). CDR3 bases: TGTGCCAGCAGCTTGGACGGGGCGGGGGAGCTGTTTTTT. Protein sequence: CASSLDGAGELFF. Complete variable domain (other parts from reference TRBV5-4 and TRBJ2-2): ETGVTQSPTHLIKTRGQQVTLRCSSQSGHNTVSWYQQALGQGPQFIFQYYREEENGRGNFPPRFSGLQFPNYSSELNVNALELDDSALYLCASSLDGAGELFFGEGSRLTVL.

This clone was seen only once. The chain links TRBV2 to TRBJ2-3; 8 nucleotides line up with TRBD1. The CDR3 sequence is 14 residues long. Germline CDR1 and CDR2: SNHLY and FYNNEI. The J segment lost 5 bases and the V segment lost 6 bases, leaving 7 bases of the junction unmatched. The CDR3 loop reads CASSPDRVKDTQYF. The CDR3, as DNA: TGTGCCAGCAGCCCGGACAGGGTTAAAGATACGCAGTATTTT.

V gene TRBV6-5 combines with J gene TRBJ2-7, with D possibly TRBD1 on 6 matching bases. This CDR3 region has 16 residues. The V gene lost 2 bases and the J gene lost 4 bases, with 18 bases spanning the gap. Germline loops: CDR1 MNHEY, CDR2 SVGAGI. The DNA for the CDR3 is TGTGCCAGCAGTTACGTCGGTACAGGGACGAAATACGAGCAGTACTTC. Translation: CASSYVGTGTKYEQYF.

The chain couples TRBV27 to TRBJ2-2; no clear D. The ends were cut back, 0 bases at V and 7 bases at J, with 6 bases in the middle. CDR1 is MNHEY, CDR2 SMNVEV, per germline (reference sequence). The CDR3 is 13 amino acids. The CDR3 DNA reads as TGTGCCAGCAGTTTATCGCGCCACGGGGAGCTGTTTTTT. The encoded protein is CASSLSRHGELFF.

The rearrangement links TRBV11-2 to TRBJ1-2; 12 bases are a match to TRBD1. The CDR3 runs 16 residues. Germline-derived CDR1 and CDR2 are SGHAT and FQNNGV. V was pared by 1 base and J by 4 bases, with 4 bases of the junction left unmatched. The CDR3 loop is CASSLVGQGAIYGYTF. The CDR3 DNA sequence: TGTGCCAGCAGCTTAGTGGGACAGGGGGCGATCTATGGCTACACCTTC.

The chain uses TRBV19 and TRBJ1-1, with D unresolved. The CDR3 is 15 residues long. Germline lookup yields CDR1 LNHDA and CDR2 SQIVND (reference sequence). With 0 bases removed from V and 0 bases from J, the gap between germline ends came to 8 bases. CDR3 amino acids: CASSIERLLNTEAFF. The CDR3 DNA follows: TGTGCCAGTAGTATAGAAAGACTCTTGAACACTGAAGCTTTCTTT.

The J gene is TRBJ2-2, the V gene TRBV19, with D perhaps matching TRBD2 (6 bases). CDR3 length: 18 amino acids. V lost 3 bases and J 3 bases, leaving 20 bases between the germline ends. Germline V lookup: CDR1 LNHDA, CDR2 SQIVND (reference sequence). Here the CDR3 DNA reads TGTGCCAGTAGTATTTGGAGGGGCGGCTCGTCGGACACCGGGGAGCTGTTTTTT. It encodes CASSIWRGGSSDTGELFF.

This clone was recorded a few times. The chain has TRBV4-3 and TRBJ2-2; D not resolved. The V gene's germline CDR1 is LGHNA and CDR2 YSLEER. The CDR3 contains 13 residues. V was clipped by 9 bases and J by 1 base, with 9 bases between them. CDR3 nucleotides: TGCGCCAGTGTTGGTCAGAACACCGGGGAGCTGTTTTTT. The encoded protein is CASVGQNTGELFF.

This clone was observed a handful of times. The chain couples TRBV6-1 to TRBJ2-3, with 13 bases lining up with TRBD2. V trimming: 6 bases; J trimming: 4 bases; junction bases outside the gene matches: 4. The germline V gene has CDR1 MNHNS and CDR2 SASEGT. The CDR3 consists of 15 residues. CDR3 DNA sequence: TGTGCCAGCAGCCCCGGGACTAGCGGGGCAGATACGCAGTATTTT. This codes for CASSPGTSGADTQYF.

This chain's CDR3 is CASSAQTGVAYGYTF. CDR3 nucleotides: TGTGCCAGCAGTGCCCAAACAGGGGTGGCCTATGGCTACACCTTC. The chain is built from TRBV28 and TRBJ1-2, with TRBD1 matching over 7 bases. This CDR3 has 15 residues. CDR1 MDHEN and CDR2 SYDVKM come from the germline V gene. Trimming at V came to 5 bases and at J to 4 bases, leaving 10 bases not matched to a gene.